Listed below are T cell receptor beta chains from one sample, sequenced in a study of response to subunit inactivated influenza vaccine. TCRdb analysed the RT-PCR reads with MiXCR anew, one entry per CDR3 protein. In the table there are 250,000 to 350,000 distinct CDR3 sequences, roughly 22% of which are singletons. Specimen: PBMCs from blood, collected around 22 months after vaccination. The receptors were sampled from a man aged 50-75 years who received an inactivated influenza vaccine. Both conserved end residues are part of each CDR3. D genes are given only for firm matches. A row's size may be missing; if present it is once, few, many or a size class.

j_call | clone_size | v_call | d_call | cdr3_aa | cdr3_nt
TRBJ2-1 | - | TRBV6-2/TRBV6-3 | - | CASGTLPYNEQFF | TGTGCCAGCGGGACTTTGCCCTACAATGAGCAGTTCTTC
TRBJ1-2 | - | TRBV7-8 | - | CASSLVGRPRGDYGYTF | TGTGCCAGCAGCTTAGTGGGGAGGCCCAGGGGAGACTATGGCTACACCTTC
TRBJ1-2 | few | TRBV11-1 | - | CASSRTAGYGYTF | TGTGCCAGCAGCCGGACGGCGGGCTATGGCTACACCTTC
TRBJ1-4 | - | TRBV5-5 | - | CASSPHINEKLFF | TGTGCCAGCAGCCCGCACATTAATGAAAAACTGTTTTTT
TRBJ2-2 | - | TRBV20-1 | TRBD2 | CSASGGGTGELFF | TGCAGTGCTAGCGGGGGGGGGACCGGGGAGCTGTTTTTT
TRBJ1-2 | - | TRBV4-3 | TRBD1 | CASSHGQGSSGYTF | TGCGCCAGCAGCCACGGACAGGGGAGCTCTGGCTACACCTTC
TRBJ1-1 | - | TRBV2 | TRBD1 | CASSDGTGNTEAFF | TGTGCCAGCAGTGATGGGACAGGGAACACTGAAGCTTTCTTT
TRBJ2-1 | - | TRBV12-3/TRBV12-4 | - | CASSRRADWNEQFF | TGTGCCAGCAGTCGCCGGGCCGACTGGAATGAGCAGTTCTTC
TRBJ1-5 | many | TRBV20-1 | - | CSAGAVEAQHF | TGCAGTGCTGGGGCGGTGGAAGCCCAGCATTTT
TRBJ1-1 | many | TRBV20-1 | - | CSAREGQNTEAFF | TGCAGTGCTAGAGAAGGACAGAACACTGAAGCTTTCTTT
TRBJ2-5 | - | TRBV10-3 | TRBD1 | CAIADRGEETQYF | TGTGCCATCGCCGACAGGGGAGAAGAGACCCAGTACTTC
TRBJ2-1 | - | TRBV3-1 | TRBD2 | CASSQTGTSAYNEQFF | TGTGCCAGCAGCCAGACCGGGACTAGCGCCTACAATGAGCAGTTCTTC
TRBJ1-6 | - | TRBV20-1 | TRBD1 | CSASSQDRVYSPLHF | TGCAGTGCTAGTTCTCAGGACAGGGTTTATTCACCCCTCCACTTT
TRBJ2-2 | - | TRBV27 | - | CASSLRDSGTGELFF | TGTGCCAGCAGTTTAAGGGATTCCGGCACCGGGGAGCTGTTTTTT
TRBJ2-7 | - | TRBV10-3 | TRBD2 | CAISDGGRPPYEQYF | TGTGCCATCAGTGACGGCGGGAGGCCACCCTACGAGCAGTACTTC
TRBJ1-1 | few | TRBV29-1 | - | CSAAGRLSAFF | TGCAGCGCCGCCGGGCGGCTGTCAGCTTTCTTT
TRBJ1-6 | - | TRBV7-2 | - | CASSSGGNSPLHF | TGTGCCAGCAGCTCTGGAGGGAATTCACCCCTCCACTTT
TRBJ2-5 | many | TRBV7-2 | - | CASSRDPGLGEETQYF | TGTGCCAGCAGCCGAGATCCGGGACTGGGGGAAGAGACCCAGTACTTC
TRBJ1-5 | - | TRBV7-9 | - | CASSPDGVQPQHF | TGTGCCAGCAGCCCCGACGGCGTCCAGCCCCAGCATTTT
TRBJ1-2 | few | TRBV5-1 | - | CASSRQPLEGYTF | TGCGCCAGCAGCCGTCAGCCACTCGAGGGCTACACCTTC
TRBJ1-4 | - | TRBV5-5 | TRBD1 | CGSSPDGTVQEKLFF | TGTGGCAGCAGCCCCGACGGGACAGTCCAAGAAAAACTGTTTTTT
TRBJ1-1 | few | TRBV20-1 | - | CSARDPGMNTEAFF | TGCAGTGCTAGAGATCCGGGAATGAACACTGAAGCTTTCTTT
TRBJ2-1 | few | TRBV20-1 | - | CSARDHWRSRYNEQFF | TGCAGTGCTAGAGATCATTGGCGGAGTCGCTACAATGAGCAGTTCTTC
TRBJ2-3 | few | TRBV20-1 | TRBD2 | CSALSGEGPSTDTQYF | TGCAGTGCACTTAGCGGGGAAGGACCTAGCACAGATACGCAGTATTTT
TRBJ1-5 | many | TRBV3-1 | - | CASSYSNSNQPQHF | TGTGCCAGCAGCTACAGCAATAGCAATCAGCCCCAGCATTTT
TRBJ2-4 | few | TRBV9 | - | CASSGGLSKNIQYF | TGTGCCAGCAGCGGAGGTCTGTCCAAAAACATTCAGTACTTC
TRBJ1-2 | - | TRBV27 | TRBD1 | CASSFIGVRQGNYGYTF | TGTGCCAGCAGTTTCATAGGGGTGAGACAGGGGAACTATGGCTACACCTTC
TRBJ1-1 | few | TRBV20-1 | - | CSAREGPGNTEAFF | TGCAGTGCTAGAGAAGGGCCGGGGAACACTGAAGCTTTCTTT
TRBJ2-7 | - | TRBV18 | - | CASSPGVTSYEQYF | TGTGCCAGCTCACCTGGGGTGACATCCTACGAGCAGTACTTC
TRBJ2-5 | - | TRBV7-9 | TRBD2 | CASSLEAGGPETQYF | TGTGCCAGCAGCTTAGAGGCGGGGGGGCCGGAGACCCAGTACTTC
TRBJ1-4 | few | TRBV25-1 | - | CASSSSGFGEKLFF | TGTGCCAGCAGTTCCTCCGGGTTCGGCGAAAAACTGTTTTTT
TRBJ1-5 | many | TRBV6-1 | - | CASSRGQPAQPQHF | TGTGCCAGCAGCCGAGGACAGCCGGCCCAGCCCCAGCATTTT
TRBJ2-1 | - | TRBV20-1 | - | CSASPTSAFHAEQFF | TGCAGTGCTAGCCCGACTAGTGCGTTCCATGCTGAGCAGTTCTTC
TRBJ1-5 | many | TRBV5-6 | - | CASSSQGGGNQPQHF | TGTGCCAGCAGCTCCCAGGGAGGCGGCAATCAGCCCCAGCATTTT
TRBJ2-1 | - | TRBV27 | TRBD2 | CASSLASGAYNEQFF | TGTGCCAGCAGTTTGGCTAGCGGGGCGTACAATGAGCAGTTCTTC
TRBJ1-5 | many | TRBV15 | - | CATSRADSKHF | TGTGCCACCAGCAGAGCGGACAGTAAGCATTTT
TRBJ2-7 | - | TRBV27 | TRBD2 | CASSLSSGGLEYEQYF | TGTGCCAGCAGTTTATCTAGCGGGGGTCTTGAATACGAGCAGTACTTC
TRBJ2-7 | - | TRBV5-1 | - | CASRSNPGYNYEQYF | TGCGCCAGCAGGTCCAATCCGGGTTACAACTACGAGCAGTACTTC
TRBJ1-5 | - | TRBV6-2/TRBV6-3 | TRBD1 | CASSYTGQGGLPTDF | TGTGCCAGCAGTTACACAGGACAGGGGGGACTACCCACTGATTTT
TRBJ2-3 | - | TRBV6-2/TRBV6-3 | TRBD1 | CASRTGGNTQYF | TGTGCCAGCCGAACAGGGGGGAATACGCAGTATTTT
TRBJ2-2 | - | TRBV5-1 | - | CASSTRGRSNTGELFF | TGCGCCAGCAGCACGAGGGGGAGATCGAACACCGGGGAGCTGTTTTTT
TRBJ2-4 | few | TRBV6-1 | - | CASSDGTPIRNIQYF | TGTGCCAGCAGTGATGGGACACCGATCAGAAACATTCAGTACTTC
TRBJ1-3 | few | TRBV29-1 | - | CSVGDQSSGNTIYF | TGCAGCGTTGGGGACCAAAGCTCTGGAAACACCATATATTTT
TRBJ2-5 | few | TRBV2 | - | CASSDPTEYQETQYF | TGTGCCAGCAGTGACCCGACTGAGTACCAAGAGACCCAGTACTTC
TRBJ1-4 | many | TRBV7-9 | - | CASSLGGNEKLFF | TGTGCCAGCAGCTTAGGTGGTAATGAAAAACTGTTTTTT
TRBJ2-1 | few | TRBV5-1 | - | CASSLVVGGYNEQFF | TGCGCCAGCAGCTTGGTGGTGGGAGGCTACAATGAGCAGTTCTTC
TRBJ2-7 | few | TRBV7-2 | - | CASSLAAQYEQYF | TGTGCCAGCAGCTTAGCGGCCCAGTACGAGCAGTACTTC
TRBJ1-2 | - | TRBV18 | - | CASSPPGVIKVYGYTF | TGTGCCAGCTCACCACCGGGGGTAATCAAGGTCTATGGCTACACCTTC
TRBJ1-5 | - | TRBV4-3 | TRBD1 | CASSQDQGGRQPQHF | TGCGCCAGCAGCCAGGACCAGGGGGGTCGTCAGCCCCAGCATTTT
TRBJ1-5 | - | TRBV28 | - | CASSPTGGFQPQHF | TGTGCCAGCAGCCCGACAGGCGGGTTTCAGCCCCAGCATTTT